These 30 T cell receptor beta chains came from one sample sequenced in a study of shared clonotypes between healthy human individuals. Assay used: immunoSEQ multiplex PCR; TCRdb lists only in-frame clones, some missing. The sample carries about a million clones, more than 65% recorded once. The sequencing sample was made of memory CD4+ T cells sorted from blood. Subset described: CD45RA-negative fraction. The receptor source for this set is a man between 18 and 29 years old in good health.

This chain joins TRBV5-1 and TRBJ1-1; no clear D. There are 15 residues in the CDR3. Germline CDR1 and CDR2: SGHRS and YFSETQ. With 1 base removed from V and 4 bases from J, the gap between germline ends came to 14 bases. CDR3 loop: CASSLLQDLGTEAFF. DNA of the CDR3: TGCGCCAGCAGCTTGCTTCAGGATTTGGGCACTGAAGCTTTCTTT.

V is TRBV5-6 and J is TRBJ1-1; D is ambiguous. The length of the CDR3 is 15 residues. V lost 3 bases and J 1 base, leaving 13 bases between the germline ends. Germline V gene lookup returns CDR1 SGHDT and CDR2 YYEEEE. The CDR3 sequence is CASSYRSIRNTEAFF. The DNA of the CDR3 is TGTGCCAGCAGCTACCGGTCAATCCGGAACACTGAAGCTTTCTTT.

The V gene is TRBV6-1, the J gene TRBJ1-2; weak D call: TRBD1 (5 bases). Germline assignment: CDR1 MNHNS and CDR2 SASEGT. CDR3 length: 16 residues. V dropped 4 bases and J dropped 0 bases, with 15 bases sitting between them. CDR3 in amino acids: CASSVQTQGANYGYTF. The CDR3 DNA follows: TGTGCCAGCAGTGTGCAAACGCAGGGTGCTAACTATGGCTACACCTTC.

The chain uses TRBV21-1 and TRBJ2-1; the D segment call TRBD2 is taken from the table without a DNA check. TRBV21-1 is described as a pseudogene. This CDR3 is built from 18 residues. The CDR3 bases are TGTGCCAGCAGCAAAGAGAAAAGTCTAGCGGGAATCTGGGAAGAGCAGTTCTTC. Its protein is CASSKEKSLAGIWEEQFF.

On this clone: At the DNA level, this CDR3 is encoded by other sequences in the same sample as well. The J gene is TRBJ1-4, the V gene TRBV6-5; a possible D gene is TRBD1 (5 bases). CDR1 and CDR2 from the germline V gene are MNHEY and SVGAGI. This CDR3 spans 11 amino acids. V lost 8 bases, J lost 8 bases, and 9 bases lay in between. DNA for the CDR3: TGTGCCAGCTCCCGGGGGGAAAAACTGTTTTTT. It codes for CASSRGEKLFF.

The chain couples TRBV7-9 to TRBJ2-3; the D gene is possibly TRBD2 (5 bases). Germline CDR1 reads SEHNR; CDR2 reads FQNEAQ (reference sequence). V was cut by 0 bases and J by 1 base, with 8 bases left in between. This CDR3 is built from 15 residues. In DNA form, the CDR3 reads TGTGCCAGCAGCTTAGCGGGAGTGGGCACAGATACGCAGTATTTT. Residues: CASSLAGVGTDTQYF.

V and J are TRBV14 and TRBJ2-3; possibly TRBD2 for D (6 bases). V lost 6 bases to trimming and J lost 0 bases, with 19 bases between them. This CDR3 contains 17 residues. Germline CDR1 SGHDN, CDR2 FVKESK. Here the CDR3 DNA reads TGTGCCAGCAGTAAATCATCGGCGGGACCTAGCACAGATACGCAGTATTTT. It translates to CASSKSSAGPSTDTQYF. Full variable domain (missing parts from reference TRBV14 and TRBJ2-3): EAGVTQFPSHSVIEKGQTVTLRCDPISGHDNLYWYRRVMGKEIKFLLHFVKESKQDESGMPNNRFLAERTGGTYSTLKVQPAELEDSGVYFCASSKSSAGPSTDTQYFGPGTRLTVL.

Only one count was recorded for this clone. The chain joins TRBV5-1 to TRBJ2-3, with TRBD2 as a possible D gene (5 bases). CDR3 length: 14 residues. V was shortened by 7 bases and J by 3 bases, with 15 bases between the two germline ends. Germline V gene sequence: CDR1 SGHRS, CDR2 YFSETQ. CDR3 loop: CASYTGIETDTQYF. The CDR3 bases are TGCGCCAGCTACACGGGGATTGAGACAGATACGCAGTATTTT.

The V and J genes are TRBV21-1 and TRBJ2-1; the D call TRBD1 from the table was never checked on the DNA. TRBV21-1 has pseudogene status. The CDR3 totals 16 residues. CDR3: CASSSLVGRSYNEQFF. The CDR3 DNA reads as TGTGCCAGCAGCTCCCTGGTGGGCAGATCCTACAATGAGCAGTTCTTC.

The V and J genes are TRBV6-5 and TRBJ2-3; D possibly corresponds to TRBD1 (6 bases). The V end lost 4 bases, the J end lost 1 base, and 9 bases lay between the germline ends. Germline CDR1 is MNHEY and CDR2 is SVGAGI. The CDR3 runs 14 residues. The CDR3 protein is CASSSWTGTDTQYF. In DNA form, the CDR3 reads TGTGCCAGCAGTTCCTGGACAGGCACAGATACGCAGTATTTT.

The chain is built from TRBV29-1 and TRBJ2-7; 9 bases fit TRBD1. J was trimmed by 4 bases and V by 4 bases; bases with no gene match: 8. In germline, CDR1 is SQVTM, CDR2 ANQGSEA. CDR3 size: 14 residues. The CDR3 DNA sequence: TGCAGCGTTGTCGACGGGACAGGGTTGTACGAGCAGTACTTC. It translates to CSVVDGTGLYEQYF.

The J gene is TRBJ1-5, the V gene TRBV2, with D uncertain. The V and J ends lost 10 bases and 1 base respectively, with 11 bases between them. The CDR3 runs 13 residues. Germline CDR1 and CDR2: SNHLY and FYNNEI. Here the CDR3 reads CATRSSSNQPQHF. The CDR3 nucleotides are TGTGCCACTCGCAGTTCAAGCAATCAGCCCCAGCATTTT. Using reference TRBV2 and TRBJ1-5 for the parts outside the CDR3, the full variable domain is EPEVTQTPSHQVTQMGQEVILRCVPISNHLYFYWYRQILGQKVEFLVSFYNNEISEKSEIFDDQFSVERPDGSNFTLKIRSTKLEDSAMYFCATRSSSNQPQHFGDGTRLSIL.

Written as DNA, the CDR3 is TGCGCCAGCCAACCCTCTATCGGACAGGCCGATTTTGAATCCTACAATGAGCAGTTCTTC. Amino acid sequence: CASQPSIGQADFESYNEQFF. The chain combines TRBV10-1 with TRBJ2-1; 7 bases agree with TRBD1. V lost 8 bases and J lost 1; bases outside the gene matches: 23. The germline gives CDR1 WNHNN, CDR2 SYGVQD (reference sequence). The CDR3 has 20 residues.

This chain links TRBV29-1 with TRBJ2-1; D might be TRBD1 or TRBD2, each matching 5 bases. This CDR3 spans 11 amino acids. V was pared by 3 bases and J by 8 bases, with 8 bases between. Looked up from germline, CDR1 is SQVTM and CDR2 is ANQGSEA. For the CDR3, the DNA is TGCAGCGTTGAGGGGCGGGATGAGCAGTTCTTC. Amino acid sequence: CSVEGRDEQFF.

In nucleotides, the CDR3 is TGTGCCAGCAGCGCGTCTGGAGGAGGTGAGCAGTTCTTC. Amino acids: CASSASGGGEQFF. This rearrangement joins TRBV6-4 to TRBJ2-1, with a tentative D call TRBD2 (5 bases). The CDR3 runs 13 residues. Trimming cost V 6 bases and J 9 bases, with 15 bases left between them. CDR1 is MRHNA and CDR2 is SNTAGT in the germline V gene.

The CDR3 region is CASSKTGTSGSNTGELFF. The CDR3 nucleotides are TGTGCCAGCAGCAAGACCGGGACTAGCGGTTCGAACACCGGGGAGCTGTTTTTT. The chain links TRBV2 to TRBJ2-2; 11 nucleotides match TRBD2. The CDR3 consists of 18 residues. V was clipped by 6 bases and J by 0 bases; unmatched bases: 9. In germline, CDR1 is SNHLY, CDR2 FYNNEI.

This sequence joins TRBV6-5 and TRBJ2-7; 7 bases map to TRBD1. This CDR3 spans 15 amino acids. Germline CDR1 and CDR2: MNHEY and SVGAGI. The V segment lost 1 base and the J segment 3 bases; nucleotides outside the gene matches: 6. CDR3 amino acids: CASSYYWQGVYEQYF. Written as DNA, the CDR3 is TGTGCCAGCAGTTACTATTGGCAGGGGGTCTACGAGCAGTACTTC.

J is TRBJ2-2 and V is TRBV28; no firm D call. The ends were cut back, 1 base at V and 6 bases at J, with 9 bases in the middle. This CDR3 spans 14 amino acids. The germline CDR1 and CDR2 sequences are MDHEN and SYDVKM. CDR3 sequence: CASSLYVTAGELFF. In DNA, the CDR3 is TGTGCCAGCAGTTTATATGTAACAGCCGGGGAGCTGTTTTTT.

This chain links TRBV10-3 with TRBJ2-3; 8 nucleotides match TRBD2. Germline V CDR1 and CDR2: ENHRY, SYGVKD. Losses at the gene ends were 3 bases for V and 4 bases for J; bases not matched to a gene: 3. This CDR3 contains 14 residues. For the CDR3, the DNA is TGTGCCATCAGTGACGGGGGGGGGCCAGATACGCAGTATTTT. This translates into CAISDGGGPDTQYF.

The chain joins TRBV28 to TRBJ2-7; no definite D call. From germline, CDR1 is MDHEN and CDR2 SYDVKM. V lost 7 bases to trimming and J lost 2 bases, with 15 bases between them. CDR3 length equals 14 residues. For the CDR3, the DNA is TGTGCCAGCACCCAACCGTTGACCACCTACGAGCAGTACTTC. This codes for CASTQPLTTYEQYF.

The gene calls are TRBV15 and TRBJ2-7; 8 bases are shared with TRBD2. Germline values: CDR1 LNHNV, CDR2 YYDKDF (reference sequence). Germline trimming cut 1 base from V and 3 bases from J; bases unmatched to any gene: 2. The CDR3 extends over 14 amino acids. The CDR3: CATSRAGGVYEQYF. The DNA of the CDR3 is TGTGCCACCAGCAGAGCGGGGGGGGTCTACGAGCAGTACTTC.

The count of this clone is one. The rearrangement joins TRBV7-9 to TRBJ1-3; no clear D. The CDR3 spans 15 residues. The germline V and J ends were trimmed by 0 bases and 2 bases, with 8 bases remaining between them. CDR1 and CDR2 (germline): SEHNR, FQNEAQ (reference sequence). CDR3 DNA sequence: TGTGCCAGCAGCTTAGCATTAAGAACTGGAAACACCATATATTTT. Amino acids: CASSLALRTGNTIYF.

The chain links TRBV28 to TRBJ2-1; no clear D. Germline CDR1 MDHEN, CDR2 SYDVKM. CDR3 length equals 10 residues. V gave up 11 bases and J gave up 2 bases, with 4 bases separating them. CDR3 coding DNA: TGTGCCCATACCTACAATGAGCAGTTCTTC. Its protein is CAHTYNEQFF. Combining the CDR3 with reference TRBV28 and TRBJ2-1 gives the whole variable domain DVKVTQSSRYLVKRTGEKVFLECVQDMDHENMFWYRQDPGLGLRLIYFSYDVKMKEKGDIPEGYSVSREKKERFSLILESASTNQTSMYLCAHTYNEQFFGPGTRLTVL.

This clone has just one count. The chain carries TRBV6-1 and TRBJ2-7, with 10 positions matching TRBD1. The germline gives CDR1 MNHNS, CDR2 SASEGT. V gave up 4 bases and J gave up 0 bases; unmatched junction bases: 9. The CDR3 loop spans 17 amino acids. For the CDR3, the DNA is TGTGCCAGCAGTGGCGTAAGGGGGACAGGGGCCTCCTACGAGCAGTACTTC. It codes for CASSGVRGTGASYEQYF.

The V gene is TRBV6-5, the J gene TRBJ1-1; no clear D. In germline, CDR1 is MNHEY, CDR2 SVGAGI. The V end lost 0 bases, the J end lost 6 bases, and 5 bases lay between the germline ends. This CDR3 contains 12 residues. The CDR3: CASSYSGPEAFF. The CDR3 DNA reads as TGTGCCAGCAGTTACTCAGGGCCTGAAGCTTTCTTT.

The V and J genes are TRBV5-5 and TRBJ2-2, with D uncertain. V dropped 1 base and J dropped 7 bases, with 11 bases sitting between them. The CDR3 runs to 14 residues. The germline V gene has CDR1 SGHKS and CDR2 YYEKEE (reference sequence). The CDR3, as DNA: TGTGCCAGCAGCTTGCGGCCAGGCTTCGGGGAGCTGTTTTTT. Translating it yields CASSLRPGFGELFF.

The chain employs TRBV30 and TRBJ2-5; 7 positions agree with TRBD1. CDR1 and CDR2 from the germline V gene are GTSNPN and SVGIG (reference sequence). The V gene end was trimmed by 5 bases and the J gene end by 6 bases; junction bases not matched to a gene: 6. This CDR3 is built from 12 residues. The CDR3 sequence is CAWEPGGKTQYF. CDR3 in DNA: TGTGCCTGGGAACCAGGGGGTAAGACCCAGTACTTC.

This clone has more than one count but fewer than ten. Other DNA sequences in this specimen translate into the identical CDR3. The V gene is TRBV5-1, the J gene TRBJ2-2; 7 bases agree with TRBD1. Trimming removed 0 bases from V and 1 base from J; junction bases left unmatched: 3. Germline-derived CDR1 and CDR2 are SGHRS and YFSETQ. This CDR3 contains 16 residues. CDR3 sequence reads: CASSLAGDRNTGELFF. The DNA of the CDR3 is TGCGCCAGCAGCTTGGCCGGGGACAGGAACACCGGGGAGCTGTTTTTT.

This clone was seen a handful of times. The CDR3 DNA reads TGTGCCAGCACTACAGGGTATCAGCCCCAGCATTTT. This gives the protein CASTTGYQPQHF. V is TRBV6-1 and J is TRBJ1-5, with D possibly being TRBD1 (6 bases). V dropped 7 bases and J dropped 5 bases, with 9 bases sitting between them. The CDR3 consists of 12 residues. Germline CDR1 and CDR2: MNHNS and SASEGT.

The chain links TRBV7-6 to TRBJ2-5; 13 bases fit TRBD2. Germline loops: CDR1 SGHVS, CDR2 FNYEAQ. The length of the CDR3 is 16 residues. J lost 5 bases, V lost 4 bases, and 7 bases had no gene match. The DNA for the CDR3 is TGTGCCAGCAGCTCATCCGGGACTAGCGGGATTGAGACCCAGTACTTC. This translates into CASSSSGTSGIETQYF. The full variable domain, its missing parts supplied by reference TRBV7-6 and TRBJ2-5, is GAGVSQSPRYKVTKRGQDVALRCDPISGHVSLYWYRQALGQGPEFLTYFNYEAQQDKSGLPNDRFSAERPEGSISTLTIQRTEQRDSAMYRCASSSSGTSGIETQYFGPGTRLLVL.